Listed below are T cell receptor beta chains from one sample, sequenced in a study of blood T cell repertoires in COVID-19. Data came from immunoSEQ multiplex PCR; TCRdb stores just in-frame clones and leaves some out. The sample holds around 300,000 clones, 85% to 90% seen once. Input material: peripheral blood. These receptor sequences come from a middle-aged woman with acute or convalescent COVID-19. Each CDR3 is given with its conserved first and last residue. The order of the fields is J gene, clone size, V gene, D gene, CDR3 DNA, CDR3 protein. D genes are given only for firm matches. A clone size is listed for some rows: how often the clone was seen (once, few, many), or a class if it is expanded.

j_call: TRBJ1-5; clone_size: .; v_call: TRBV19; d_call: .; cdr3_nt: TGTGCCAGTAGTAGCGGACACCTTTATAGCAATCAGCCCCAGCATTTT; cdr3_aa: CASSSGHLYSNQPQHF
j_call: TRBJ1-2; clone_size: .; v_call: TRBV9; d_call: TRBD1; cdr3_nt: TGTGCCAGCAGCCTTCCGACAGGGGAATATGGCTACACCTTC; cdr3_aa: CASSLPTGEYGYTF
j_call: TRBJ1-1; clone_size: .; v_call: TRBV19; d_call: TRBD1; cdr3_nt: TGTGCCAGTAGTATAATGGGGACAGACGGTATTACTGAAGCTTTCTTT; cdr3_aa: CASSIMGTDGITEAFF
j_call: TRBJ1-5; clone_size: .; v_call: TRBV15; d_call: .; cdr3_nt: TGTGCCACCAGCAGAGACCAGACAGTCATCAATCAGCCCCAGCATTTT; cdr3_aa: CATSRDQTVINQPQHF
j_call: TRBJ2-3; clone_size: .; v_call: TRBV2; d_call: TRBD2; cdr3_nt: TGTGCCAGCAGGGATAAGACTAGCGGGGGGGATACGCAGTATTTT; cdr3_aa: CASRDKTSGGDTQYF
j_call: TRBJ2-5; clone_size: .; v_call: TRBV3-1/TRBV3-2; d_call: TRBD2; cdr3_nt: TGTGCCAGCAGCCACCTAGCGGGGGCCCAAGAGACCCAGTACTTC; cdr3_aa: CASSHLAGAQETQYF
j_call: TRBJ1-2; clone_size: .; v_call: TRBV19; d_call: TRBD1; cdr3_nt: TGTGCCAGTAGTATAGTATCGGGACAGGGCAACTATGGCTACACCTTC; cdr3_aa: CASSIVSGQGNYGYTF
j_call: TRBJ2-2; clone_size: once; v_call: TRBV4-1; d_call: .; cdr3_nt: TGCGCCAGCAGCCAAGGCGGCGGCGGGGAGCTGTTTTTT; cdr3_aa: CASSQGGGGELFF
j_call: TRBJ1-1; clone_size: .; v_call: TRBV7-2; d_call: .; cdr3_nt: TGTGCCAGCAGCTTACAGGGCACGAACACTGAAGCTTTCTTT; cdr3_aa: CASSLQGTNTEAFF
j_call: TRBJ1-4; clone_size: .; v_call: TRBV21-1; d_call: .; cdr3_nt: TGTGCCAGCAGCAAAGTCCTACAGGGTATTCAACTGTTTTTT; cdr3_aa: CASSKVLQGIQLFF
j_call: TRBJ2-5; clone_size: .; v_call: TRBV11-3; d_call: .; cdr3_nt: TGTGCCAGCAGCTTAGATGGGGGGTCTGGGGAGACCCAGTACTTC; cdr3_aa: CASSLDGGSGETQYF
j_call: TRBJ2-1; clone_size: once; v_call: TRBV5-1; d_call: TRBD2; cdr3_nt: TGCGCCAGCCTCCCGGCGGGGGGGGAGTGGAATGAGCAGTTCTTC; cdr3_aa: CASLPAGGEWNEQFF
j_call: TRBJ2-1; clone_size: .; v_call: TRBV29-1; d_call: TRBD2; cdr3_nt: TGCAGCGAGTCAGCGGGGGGAAGCCACAATGAGCAGTTCTTC; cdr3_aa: CSESAGGSHNEQFF
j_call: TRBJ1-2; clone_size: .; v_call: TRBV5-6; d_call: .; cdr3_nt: TGTGCCAGCAGCTTGGGGTCTCAGGGAGCGGGGCTTGGCTACACCTTC; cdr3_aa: CASSLGSQGAGLGYTF
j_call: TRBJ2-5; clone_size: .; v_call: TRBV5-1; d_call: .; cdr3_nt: TGCGCCAGCAGGAGGGAAGAGACCCAGTACTTC; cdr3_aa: CASRREETQYF
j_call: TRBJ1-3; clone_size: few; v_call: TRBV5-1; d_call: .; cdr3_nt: TGCGCCAGCAGCTGGGGGGGACCCTCTGGAAACACCATATATTTT; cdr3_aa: CASSWGGPSGNTIYF
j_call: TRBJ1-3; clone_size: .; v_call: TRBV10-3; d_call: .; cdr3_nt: TGTGCCATCAGTGAGTCGGCAGGGAGGGAGACCATATATTTT; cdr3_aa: CAISESAGRETIYF
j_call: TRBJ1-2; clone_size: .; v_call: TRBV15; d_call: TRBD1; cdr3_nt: TGTGCCACCCGAAAACCGGGACAGGGATTTGTTGGCTACACCTTC; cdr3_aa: CATRKPGQGFVGYTF
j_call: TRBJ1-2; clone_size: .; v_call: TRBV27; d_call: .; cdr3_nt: TGTGCCAGCTGGGCCCCAGGGGAAGCTAACTATGGCTACACCTTC; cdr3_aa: CASWAPGEANYGYTF
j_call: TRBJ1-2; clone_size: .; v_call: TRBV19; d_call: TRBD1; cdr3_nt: TGTGCCAGTAGTACACGATACAGGGGTGAAGATGGCTACACCTTC; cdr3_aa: CASSTRYRGEDGYTF
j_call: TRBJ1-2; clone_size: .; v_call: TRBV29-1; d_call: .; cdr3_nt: TGCAGCGTAGACAGGAAAGCTAACTATGGCTACACCTTC; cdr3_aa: CSVDRKANYGYTF
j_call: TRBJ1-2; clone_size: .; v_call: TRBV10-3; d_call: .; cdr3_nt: TGTGCCATCGGAGATTTGTCTGGCTACACCTTC; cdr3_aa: CAIGDLSGYTF
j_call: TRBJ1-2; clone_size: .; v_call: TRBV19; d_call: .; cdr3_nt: TGTGCCAGTAGTATAGATACAGGGAACTATGGCTACACCTTC; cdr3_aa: CASSIDTGNYGYTF
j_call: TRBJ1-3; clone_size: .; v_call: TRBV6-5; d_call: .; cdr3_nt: TGTGCCAGCAGCGATACCAGGGGACCAGGCACCATATATTTT; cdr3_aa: CASSDTRGPGTIYF
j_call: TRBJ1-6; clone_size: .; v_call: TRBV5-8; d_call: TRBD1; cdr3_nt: TGTGCCAGCCCAATAGGACAGGGCTCCTATAATTCACCCCTCCACTTT; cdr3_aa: CASPIGQGSYNSPLHF
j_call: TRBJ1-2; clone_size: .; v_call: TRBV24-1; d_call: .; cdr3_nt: TGTGCCACCAGTGATTTGTCGGGTCCGAACTATGGCTACACCTTC; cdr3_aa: CATSDLSGPNYGYTF
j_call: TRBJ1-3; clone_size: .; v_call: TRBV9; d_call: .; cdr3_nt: TGTGCCAGCAGCGTAGATGGGGGGGTTAACACCATATATTTT; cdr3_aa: CASSVDGGVNTIYF
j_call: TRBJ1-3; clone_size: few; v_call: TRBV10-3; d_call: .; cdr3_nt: TGTGCCATCGGGGGGGAAACAGGAAACACCATATATTTT; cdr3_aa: CAIGGETGNTIYF
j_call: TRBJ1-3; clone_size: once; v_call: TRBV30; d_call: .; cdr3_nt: TGTGCCTGGAGTGTACTGTGGGAGATAGGGCCTGGAAACACCATATATTTT; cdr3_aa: CAWSVLWEIGPGNTIYF
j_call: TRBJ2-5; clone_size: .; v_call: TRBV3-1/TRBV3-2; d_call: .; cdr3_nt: TGTGCCAGCAGCCGGGGCCAGGGTAAAGAGACCCAGTACTTC; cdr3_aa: CASSRGQGKETQYF
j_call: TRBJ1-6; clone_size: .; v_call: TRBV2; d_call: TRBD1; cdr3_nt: TGTGCCAGCAGGACAGGGCCCTTCGGAAATTCACCCCTCCACTTT; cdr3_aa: CASRTGPFGNSPLHF
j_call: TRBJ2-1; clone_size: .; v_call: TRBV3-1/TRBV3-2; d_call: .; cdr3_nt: TGTGCCAGCAGCCGCACAGGGATGGACAATGAGCAGTTCTTC; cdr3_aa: CASSRTGMDNEQFF
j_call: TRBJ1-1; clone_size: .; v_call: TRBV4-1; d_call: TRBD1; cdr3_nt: TGCGCCAGCAGCCCAAGCGGATCAGGGGGTACTAACACTGAAGCTTTCTTT; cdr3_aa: CASSPSGSGGTNTEAFF
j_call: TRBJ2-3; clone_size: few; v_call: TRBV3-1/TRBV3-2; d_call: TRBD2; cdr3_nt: TGTGCCAGCAGCCAAGGATCGGAGTCGGGGGGGTGGAGCACAGATACGCAGTATTTT; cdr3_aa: CASSQGSESGGWSTDTQYF
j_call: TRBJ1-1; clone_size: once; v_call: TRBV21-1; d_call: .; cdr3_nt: TGTGCCAGCAGCACCCTTGAGGGGGACACTCCGGGTACTGAAGCTTTCTTT; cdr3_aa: CASSTLEGDTPGTEAFF
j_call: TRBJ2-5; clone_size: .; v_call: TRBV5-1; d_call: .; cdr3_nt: TGCGCCAGCAGGACAACTGGCAACCCTGAAGAGACCCAGTACTTC; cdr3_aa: CASRTTGNPEETQYF
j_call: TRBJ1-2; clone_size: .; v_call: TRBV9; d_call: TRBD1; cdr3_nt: TGTGCCAGCAGCACACAGGGGGTCCTTCCCTATGGCTACACCTTC; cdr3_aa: CASSTQGVLPYGYTF
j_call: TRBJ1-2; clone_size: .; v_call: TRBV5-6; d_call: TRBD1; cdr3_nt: TGTGCCAGCAGCCCCGGGACAGGGGGCTTCGGCTACACCTTC; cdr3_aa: CASSPGTGGFGYTF
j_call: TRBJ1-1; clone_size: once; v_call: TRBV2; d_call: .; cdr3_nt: TGTGCCAGCAGTGAAGCTAAACACAAGATGAACACTGAAGCTTTCTTT; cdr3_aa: CASSEAKHKMNTEAFF
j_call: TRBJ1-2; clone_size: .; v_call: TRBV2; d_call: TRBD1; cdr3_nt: TGTGCCAGCCGGGCAGGGGGCGACTATGGCTACACCTTC; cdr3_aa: CASRAGGDYGYTF
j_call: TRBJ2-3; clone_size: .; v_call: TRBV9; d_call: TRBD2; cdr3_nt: TGTGCCAGCAGCGTACGCACGACGGGACTAGCGGGGGCAGATACGCAGTATTTT; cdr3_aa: CASSVRTTGLAGADTQYF
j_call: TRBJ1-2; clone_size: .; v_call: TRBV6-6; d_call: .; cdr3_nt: TGTGCCAGCAGTTACTCAGGGGCCGACGGCTACACCTTC; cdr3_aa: CASSYSGADGYTF
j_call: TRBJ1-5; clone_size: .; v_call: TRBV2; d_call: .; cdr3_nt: TGTGCCAGCAGCCTCGACAGGAATCAGCCCCAGCATTTT; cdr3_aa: CASSLDRNQPQHF
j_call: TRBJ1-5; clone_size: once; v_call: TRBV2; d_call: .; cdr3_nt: TGTGCCAGTGGCGAGTACGGGGAGCCCCAGCATTTT; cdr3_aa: CASGEYGEPQHF
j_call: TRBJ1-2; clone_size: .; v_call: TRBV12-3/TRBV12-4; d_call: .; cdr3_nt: TGTGCCAGCAGTTTCGGCGGCAGTGTGAGCTACACCTTC; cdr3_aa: CASSFGGSVSYTF
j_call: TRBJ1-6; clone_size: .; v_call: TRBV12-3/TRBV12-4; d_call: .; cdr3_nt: TGTGCCAGCAGTCCCCACAGGAATTCACCCCTCCACTTT; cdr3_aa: CASSPHRNSPLHF
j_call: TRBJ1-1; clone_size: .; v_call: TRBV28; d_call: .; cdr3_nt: TGTGCCAGCAGCCCTCCCCGTGGGGGGGCCGGGACTGAAGCTTTCTTT; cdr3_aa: CASSPPRGGAGTEAFF
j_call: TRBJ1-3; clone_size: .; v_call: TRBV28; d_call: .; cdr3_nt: TGTGCCAGCAGTTTACCCAGGGGATCAGGAAACACCATATATTTT; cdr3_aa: CASSLPRGSGNTIYF
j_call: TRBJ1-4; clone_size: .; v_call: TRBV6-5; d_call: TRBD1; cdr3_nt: TGTGCCAGCAGTTACTCGGGACAGGAGGGAGAAAAACTGTTTTTT; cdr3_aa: CASSYSGQEGEKLFF
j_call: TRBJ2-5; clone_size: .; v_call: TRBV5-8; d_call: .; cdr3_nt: TGTGCCAGCAGCTTATCGGGGAATTGGTGGGGAGAGACCCAGTACTTC; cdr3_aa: CASSLSGNWWGETQYF
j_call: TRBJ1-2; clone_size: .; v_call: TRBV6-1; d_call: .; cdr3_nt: TGTGCCAGCAGTGAAATGATTGGCAGCTATGGCTACACCTTC; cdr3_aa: CASSEMIGSYGYTF
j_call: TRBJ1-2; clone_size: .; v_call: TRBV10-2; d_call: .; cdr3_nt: TGCGCCAGCAGTTCCCCCGGGGTTTCCTATGGCTACACCTTC; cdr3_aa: CASSSPGVSYGYTF
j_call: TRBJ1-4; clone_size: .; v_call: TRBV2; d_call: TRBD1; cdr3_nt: TGTGCCAGCAGTCTGACAGGGGGCAAGGAAAAACTGTTTTTT; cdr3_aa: CASSLTGGKEKLFF
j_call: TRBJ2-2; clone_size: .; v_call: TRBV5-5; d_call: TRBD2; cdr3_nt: TGTGCCAGCAGCTTGAGCCTAGCGGGGGGGCCCGGGGAGCTGTTTTTT; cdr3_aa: CASSLSLAGGPGELFF
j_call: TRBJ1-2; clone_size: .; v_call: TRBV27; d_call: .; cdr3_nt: TGTGCCAGCTGGCCCGGCAGGGGAGACTATGGCTACACCTTC; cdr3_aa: CASWPGRGDYGYTF